This TCR beta chain was obtained from a study of OX40 agonist ivuxolimab in advanced cancers. The wider study: Ivuxolimab, which patients received intravenously every 2 weeks, was dosed at 0.01 to 10 mg/kg. Prior checkpoint blockade (anti-PD-1, anti-PD-L1 or anti-CTLA-4) was permitted; approximately 44% had it.

Some clones are missing from TCRdb's copy, which holds only in-frame ones; the method was immunoSEQ multiplex PCR. The sample shows tens of thousands of clones, roughly 94% of them seen only once. Remarks on this clone: Antigen specificity is unknown.

Germline V gene data show CDR1 as SNHLY and CDR2 as FYNNEI. The CDR3 is 14 residues long. Germline trimming cut 4 bases from V and 6 bases from J; bases unmatched to any gene: 5. Whole-study findings and limits: Within 6 weeks, CD4+ and CD8+ blood T cells expanded clonally at 0.1 to 3.0 mg/kg. Normalized expansion of T-cell clones was also low for some nonresponders.

The sequence came from an adult with an advanced solid tumor such as melanoma, head and neck, liver or kidney cancer. The source was CD4+ or CD8+ T cells sorted from blood, collected in a trial of the OX40 agonist ivuxolimab. V and J are TRBV2 and TRBJ1-5; the match to TRBD1 covers 8 bases. The CDR3 region is CASSGQGLLQPQHF. In DNA form, the CDR3 reads TGTGCCAGCAGTGGACAGGGGTTACTTCAGCCCCAGCATTTT.